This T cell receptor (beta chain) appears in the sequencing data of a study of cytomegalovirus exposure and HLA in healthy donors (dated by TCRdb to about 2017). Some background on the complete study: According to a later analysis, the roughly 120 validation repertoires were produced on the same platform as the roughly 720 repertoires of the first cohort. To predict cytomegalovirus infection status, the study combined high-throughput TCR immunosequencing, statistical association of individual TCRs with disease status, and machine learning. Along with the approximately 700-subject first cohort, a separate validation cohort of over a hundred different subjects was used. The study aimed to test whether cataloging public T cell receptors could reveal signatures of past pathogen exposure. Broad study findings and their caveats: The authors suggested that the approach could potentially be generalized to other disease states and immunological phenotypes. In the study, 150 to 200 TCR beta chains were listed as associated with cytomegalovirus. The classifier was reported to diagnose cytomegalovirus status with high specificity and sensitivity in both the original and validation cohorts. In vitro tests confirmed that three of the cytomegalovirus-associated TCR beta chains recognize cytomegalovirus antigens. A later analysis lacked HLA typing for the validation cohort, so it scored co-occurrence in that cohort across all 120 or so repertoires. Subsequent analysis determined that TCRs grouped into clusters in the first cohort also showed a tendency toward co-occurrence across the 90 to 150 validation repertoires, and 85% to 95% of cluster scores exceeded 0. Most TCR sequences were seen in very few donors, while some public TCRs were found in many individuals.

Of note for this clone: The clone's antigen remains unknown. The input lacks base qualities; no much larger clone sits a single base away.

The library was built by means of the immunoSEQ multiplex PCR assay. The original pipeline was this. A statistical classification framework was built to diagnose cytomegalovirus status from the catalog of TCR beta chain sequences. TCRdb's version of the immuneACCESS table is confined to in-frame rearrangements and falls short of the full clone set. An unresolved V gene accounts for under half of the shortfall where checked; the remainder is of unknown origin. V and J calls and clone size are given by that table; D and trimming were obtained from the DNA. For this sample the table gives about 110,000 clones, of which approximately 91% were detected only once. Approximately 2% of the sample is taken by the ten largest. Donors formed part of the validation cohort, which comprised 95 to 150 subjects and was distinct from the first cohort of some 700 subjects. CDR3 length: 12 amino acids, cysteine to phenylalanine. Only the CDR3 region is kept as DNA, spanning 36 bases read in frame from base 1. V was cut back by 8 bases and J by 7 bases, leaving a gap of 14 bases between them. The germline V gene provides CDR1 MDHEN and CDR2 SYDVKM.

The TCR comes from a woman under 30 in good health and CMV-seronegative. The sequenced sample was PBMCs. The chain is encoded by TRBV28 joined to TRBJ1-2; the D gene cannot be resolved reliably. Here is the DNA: TGTGCCAGCTACTATTATTATTCTGGCTACACCTTC. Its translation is CASYYYYSGYTF.